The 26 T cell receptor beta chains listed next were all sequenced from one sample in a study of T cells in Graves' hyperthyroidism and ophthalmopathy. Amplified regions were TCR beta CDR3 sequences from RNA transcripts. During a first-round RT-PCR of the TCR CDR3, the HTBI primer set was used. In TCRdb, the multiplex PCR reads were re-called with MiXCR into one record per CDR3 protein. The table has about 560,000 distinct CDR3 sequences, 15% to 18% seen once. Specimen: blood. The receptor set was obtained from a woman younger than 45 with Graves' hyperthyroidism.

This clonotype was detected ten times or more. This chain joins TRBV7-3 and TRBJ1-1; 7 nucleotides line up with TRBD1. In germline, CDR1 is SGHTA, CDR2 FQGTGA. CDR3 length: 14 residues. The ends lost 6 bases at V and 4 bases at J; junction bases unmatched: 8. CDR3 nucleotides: TGTGCCAGCAGTTTGGGACAGAGGGGCACTGAAGCTTTCTTT. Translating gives CASSLGQRGTEAFF.

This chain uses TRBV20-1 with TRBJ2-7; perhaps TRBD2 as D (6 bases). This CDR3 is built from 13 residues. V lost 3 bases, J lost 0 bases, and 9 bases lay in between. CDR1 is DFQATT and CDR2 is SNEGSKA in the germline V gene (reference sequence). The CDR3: CSASRGNSYEQYF. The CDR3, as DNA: TGCAGTGCTAGTCGGGGGAACTCCTACGAGCAGTACTTC.

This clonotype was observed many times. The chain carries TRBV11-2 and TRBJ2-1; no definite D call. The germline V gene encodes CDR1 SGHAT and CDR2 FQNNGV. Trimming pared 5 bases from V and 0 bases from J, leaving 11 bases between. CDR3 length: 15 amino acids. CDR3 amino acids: CASSHGGRSYNEQFF. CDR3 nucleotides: TGTGCCAGCAGCCACGGCGGCCGCTCCTACAATGAGCAGTTCTTC. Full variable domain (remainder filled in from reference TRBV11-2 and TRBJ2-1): EAGVAQSPRYKIIEKRQSVAFWCNPISGHATLYWYQQILGQGPKLLIQFQNNGVVDDSQLPKDRFSAERLKGVDSTLKIQPAKLEDSAVYLCASSHGGRSYNEQFFGPGTRLTVL.

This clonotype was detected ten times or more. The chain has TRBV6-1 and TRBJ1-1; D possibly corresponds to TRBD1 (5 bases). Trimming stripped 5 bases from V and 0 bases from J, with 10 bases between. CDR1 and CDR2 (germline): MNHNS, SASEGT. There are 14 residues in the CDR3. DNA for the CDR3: TGTGCCAGCAGTTTCAGCAGGGTGAACACTGAAGCTTTCTTT. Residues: CASSFSRVNTEAFF.

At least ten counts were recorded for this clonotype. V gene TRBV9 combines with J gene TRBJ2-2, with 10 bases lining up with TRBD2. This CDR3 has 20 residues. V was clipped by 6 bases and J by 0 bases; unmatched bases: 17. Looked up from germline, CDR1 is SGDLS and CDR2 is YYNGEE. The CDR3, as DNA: TGTGCCAGCAAAAGGGGGGCGCTAGCGGGAGAGGTCGCGAACACCGGGGAGCTGTTTTTT. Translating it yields CASKRGALAGEVANTGELFF.

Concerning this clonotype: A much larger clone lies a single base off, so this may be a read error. DNA for the CDR3: TGTGCCAGCAGTTTTAGCGGGAGTCACAATGAGCAGTTCTTC. It yields the protein CASSFSGSHNEQFF. The chain recombines TRBV6-8 with TRBJ2-1; TRBD2 aligns across 9 bases. The CDR3 is 14 amino acids. J gave up 5 bases and V 4 bases, and 3 bases lay outside the gene matches. The V gene's germline CDR1 is MNHGY and CDR2 SAAAGT.

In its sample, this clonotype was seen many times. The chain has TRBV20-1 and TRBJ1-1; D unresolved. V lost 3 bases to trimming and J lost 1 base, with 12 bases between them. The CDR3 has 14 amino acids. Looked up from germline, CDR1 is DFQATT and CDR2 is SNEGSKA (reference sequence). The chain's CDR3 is CSASVDFGNTEAFF. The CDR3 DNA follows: TGCAGTGCTAGTGTTGATTTCGGGAACACTGAAGCTTTCTTT.

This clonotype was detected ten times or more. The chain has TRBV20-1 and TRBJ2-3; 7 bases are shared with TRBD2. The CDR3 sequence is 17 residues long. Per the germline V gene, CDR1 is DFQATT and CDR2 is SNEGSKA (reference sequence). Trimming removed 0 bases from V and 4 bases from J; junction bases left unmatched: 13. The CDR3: CSARDRPKAGLSDTQYF. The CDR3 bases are TGCAGTGCTAGAGATCGTCCCAAAGCGGGATTGTCAGATACGCAGTATTTT.

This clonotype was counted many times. The CDR3 here is CASRVAPDTQYF. The CDR3, as DNA: TGTGCCAGCCGGGTAGCTCCAGATACGCAGTATTTT. V and J are TRBV2 and TRBJ2-3; no firm D call. V was pared by 8 bases and J by 4 bases, with 10 bases between. The germline CDR1 and CDR2 sequences are SNHLY and FYNNEI. The CDR3 covers 12 residues. Filled out from reference TRBV2 and TRBJ2-3, the complete variable domain reads EPEVTQTPSHQVTQMGQEVILRCVPISNHLYFYWYRQILGQKVEFLVSFYNNEISEKSEIFDDQFSVERPDGSNFTLKIRSTKLEDSAMYFCASRVAPDTQYFGPGTRLTVL.

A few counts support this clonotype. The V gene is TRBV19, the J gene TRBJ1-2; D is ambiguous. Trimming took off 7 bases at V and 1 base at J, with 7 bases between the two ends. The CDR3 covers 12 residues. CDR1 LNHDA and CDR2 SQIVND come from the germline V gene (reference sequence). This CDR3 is CASIGSNYGYTF. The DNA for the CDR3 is TGTGCCAGTATTGGGAGTAACTATGGCTACACCTTC.

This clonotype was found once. The CDR3 region has the DNA TGTGCCAGCAGTTTCCCAATCACCGGGGAGCTGTTTTTT. Its translation: CASSFPITGELFF. V gene TRBV27 combines with J gene TRBJ2-2, with D unresolved. The germline V gene encodes CDR1 MNHEY and CDR2 SMNVEV (reference sequence). The length of the CDR3 is 13 residues. V gave up 3 bases and J gave up 4 bases, with 6 bases separating them.

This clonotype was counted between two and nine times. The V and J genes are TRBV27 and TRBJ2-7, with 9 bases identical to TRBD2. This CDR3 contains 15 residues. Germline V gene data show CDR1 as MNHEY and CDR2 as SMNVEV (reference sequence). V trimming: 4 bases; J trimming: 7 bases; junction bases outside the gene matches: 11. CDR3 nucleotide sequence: TGTGCCAGCAGTTCCCGACTAGCGGCCTTTTGGGAGCAGTACTTC. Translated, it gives CASSSRLAAFWEQYF.

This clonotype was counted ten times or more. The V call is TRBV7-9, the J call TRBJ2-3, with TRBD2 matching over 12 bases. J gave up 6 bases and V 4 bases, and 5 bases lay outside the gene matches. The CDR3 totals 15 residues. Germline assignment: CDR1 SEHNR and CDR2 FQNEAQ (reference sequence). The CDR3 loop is CASSSLAGGMDTQYF. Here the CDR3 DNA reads TGTGCCAGCAGCTCCCTAGCGGGAGGGATGGATACGCAGTATTTT.

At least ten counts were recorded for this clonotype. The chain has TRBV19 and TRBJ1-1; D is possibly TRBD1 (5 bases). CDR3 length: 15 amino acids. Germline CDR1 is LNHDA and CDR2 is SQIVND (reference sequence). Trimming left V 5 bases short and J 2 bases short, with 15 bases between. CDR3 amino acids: CASSVRQNLNTEAFF. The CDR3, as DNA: TGTGCCAGTAGTGTCCGACAGAACCTAAACACTGAAGCTTTCTTT. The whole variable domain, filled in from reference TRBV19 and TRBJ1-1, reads DGGITQSPKYLFRKEGQNVTLSCEQNLNHDAMYWYRQDPGQGLRLIYYSQIVNDFQKGDIAEGYSVSREKKESFPLTVTSAQKNPTAFYLCASSVRQNLNTEAFFGQGTRLTVV.

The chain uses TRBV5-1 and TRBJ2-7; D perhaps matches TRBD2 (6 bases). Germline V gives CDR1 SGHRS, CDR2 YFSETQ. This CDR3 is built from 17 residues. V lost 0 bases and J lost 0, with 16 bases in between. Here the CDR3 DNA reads TGCGCCAGCAGCTTGGCCAAGGGTCGGGGGTCCTCCTACGAGCAGTACTTC. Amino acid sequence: CASSLAKGRGSSYEQYF.

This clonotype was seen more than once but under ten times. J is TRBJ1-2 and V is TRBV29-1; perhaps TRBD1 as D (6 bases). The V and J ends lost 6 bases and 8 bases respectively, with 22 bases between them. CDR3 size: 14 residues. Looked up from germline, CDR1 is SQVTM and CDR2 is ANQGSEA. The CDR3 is CSVNLVGGASGYTF. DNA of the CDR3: TGCAGCGTGAACCTAGTGGGGGGGGCCTCGGGCTACACCTTC.

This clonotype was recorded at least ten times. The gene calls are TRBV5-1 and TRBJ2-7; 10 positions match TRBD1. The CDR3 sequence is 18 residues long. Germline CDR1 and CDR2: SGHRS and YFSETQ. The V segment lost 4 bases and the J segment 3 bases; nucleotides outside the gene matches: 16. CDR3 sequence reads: CASSPSGSLWDRGYEQYF. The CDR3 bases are TGCGCCAGCAGCCCCTCCGGGAGCCTCTGGGACAGGGGCTACGAGCAGTACTTC.

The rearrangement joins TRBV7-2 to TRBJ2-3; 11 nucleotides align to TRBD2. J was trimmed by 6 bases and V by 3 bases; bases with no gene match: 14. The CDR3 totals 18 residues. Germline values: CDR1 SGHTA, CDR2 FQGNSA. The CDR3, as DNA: TGTGCCAGCAGCTTCCTTAATAGCGGGAGGGATCTGGTGGATACGCAGTATTTT. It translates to CASSFLNSGRDLVDTQYF.

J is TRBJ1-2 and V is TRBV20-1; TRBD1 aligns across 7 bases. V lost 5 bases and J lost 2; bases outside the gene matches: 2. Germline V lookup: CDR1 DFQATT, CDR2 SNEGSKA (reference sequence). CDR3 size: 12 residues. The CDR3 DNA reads TGCAGTGCTTCGACAGGGAACTATGGCTACACCTTC. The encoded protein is CSASTGNYGYTF.

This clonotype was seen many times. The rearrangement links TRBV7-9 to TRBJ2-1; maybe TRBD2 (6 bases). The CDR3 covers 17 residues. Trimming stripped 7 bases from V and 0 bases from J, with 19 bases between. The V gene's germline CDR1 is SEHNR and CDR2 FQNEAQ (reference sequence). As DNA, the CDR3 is TGTGCCAGCACCACCCTAGCCCGGGGGTCCTCCTACAATGAGCAGTTCTTC. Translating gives CASTTLARGSSYNEQFF.

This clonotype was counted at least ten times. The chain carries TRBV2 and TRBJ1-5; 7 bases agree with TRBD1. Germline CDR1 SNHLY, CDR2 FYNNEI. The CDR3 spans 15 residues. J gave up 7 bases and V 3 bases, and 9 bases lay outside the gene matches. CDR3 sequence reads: CASSDGGTVIQPQHF. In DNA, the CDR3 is TGTGCCAGCAGTGATGGCGGGACAGTTATCCAGCCCCAGCATTTT.

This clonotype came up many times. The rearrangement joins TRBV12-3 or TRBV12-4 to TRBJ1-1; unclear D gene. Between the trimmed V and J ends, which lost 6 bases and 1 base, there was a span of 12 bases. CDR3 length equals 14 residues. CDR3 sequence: CASSSYIPNTEAFF. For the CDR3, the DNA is TGTGCCAGCAGCTCCTATATCCCGAACACTGAAGCTTTCTTT.

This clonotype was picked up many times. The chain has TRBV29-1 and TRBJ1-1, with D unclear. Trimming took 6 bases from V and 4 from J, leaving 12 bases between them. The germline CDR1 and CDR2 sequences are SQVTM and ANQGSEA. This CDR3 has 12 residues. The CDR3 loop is CSVDGVGTEAFF. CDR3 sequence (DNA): TGCAGCGTCGATGGGGTGGGCACTGAAGCTTTCTTT.

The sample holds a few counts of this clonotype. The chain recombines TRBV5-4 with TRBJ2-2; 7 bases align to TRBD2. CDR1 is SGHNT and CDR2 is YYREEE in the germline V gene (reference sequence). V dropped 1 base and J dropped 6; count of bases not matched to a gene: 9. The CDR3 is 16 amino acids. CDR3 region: CASSLIGGSLSGELFF. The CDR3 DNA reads TGTGCCAGCAGCTTGATTGGCGGGAGTCTCTCCGGGGAGCTGTTTTTT.

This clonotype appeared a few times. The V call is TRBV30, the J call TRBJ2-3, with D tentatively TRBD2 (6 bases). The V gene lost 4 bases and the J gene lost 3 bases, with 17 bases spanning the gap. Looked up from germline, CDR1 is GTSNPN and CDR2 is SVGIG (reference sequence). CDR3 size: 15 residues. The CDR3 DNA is TGTGCCTGGACATCGGGAGTTTCGGAAACAGATACGCAGTATTTT. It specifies CAWTSGVSETDTQYF.

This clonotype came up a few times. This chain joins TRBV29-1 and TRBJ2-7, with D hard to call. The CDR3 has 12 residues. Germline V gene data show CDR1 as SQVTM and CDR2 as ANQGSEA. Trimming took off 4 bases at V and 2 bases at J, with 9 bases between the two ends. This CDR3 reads CSVGTDTYEQYF. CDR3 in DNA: TGCAGCGTTGGGACCGATACCTACGAGCAGTACTTC.